The T cell receptor beta chain described here comes from a study of blood T cells in healthy people across ages. Overall study findings and caveats: As age increased, TCR beta diversity per million T cells fell in a roughly linear fashion.

Trimming pared 4 bases from V and 0 bases from J, leaving 13 bases between. Looked up from germline, CDR1 is LGHNA and CDR2 is YNFKEQ. This CDR3 has 15 residues. Researchers isolated at least 7 million PBMCs per sample. For the second PCR, which ran for roughly 7 to 11 cycles, a sample-barcoded 5' primer and a J-beta primer mix were used. TCRdb re-called the 5' RACE reads with MiXCR, one entry per CDR3 protein. The sample lists under 2,000,000 distinct CDR3 sequences; roughly 50% were seen once. This clonotype was observed a few times. What it binds is not known. This TCR was sampled from a woman aged 40 to 55 in good health. The chain joins TRBV4-2 to TRBJ2-7, with D perhaps matching TRBD1 (5 bases). Material: blood. The CDR3 reads CASSPQGTSSYEQYF. CDR3 DNA sequence: TGTGCCAGCAGCCCCCAGGGTACGAGCTCCTACGAGCAGTACTTC.